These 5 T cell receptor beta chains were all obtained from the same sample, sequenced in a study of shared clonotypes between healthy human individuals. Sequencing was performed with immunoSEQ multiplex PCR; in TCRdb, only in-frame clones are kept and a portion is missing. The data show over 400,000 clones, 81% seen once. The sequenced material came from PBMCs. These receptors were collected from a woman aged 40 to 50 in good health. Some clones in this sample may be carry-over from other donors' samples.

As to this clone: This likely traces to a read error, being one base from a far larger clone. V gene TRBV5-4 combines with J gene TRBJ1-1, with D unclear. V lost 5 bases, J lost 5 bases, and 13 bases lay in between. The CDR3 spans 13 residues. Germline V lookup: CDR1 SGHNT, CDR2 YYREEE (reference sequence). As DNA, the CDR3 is TGTGCCAGCAGACCCGCGATAGAGACTGAAGCTTTCTTT. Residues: CASRPAIETEAFF.

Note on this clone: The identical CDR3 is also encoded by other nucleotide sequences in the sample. The CDR3 is CASSPGQATNEKLFF. The CDR3 DNA sequence: TGTGCCAGCTCACCAGGACAAGCAACTAATGAAAAACTGTTTTTT. The rearrangement links TRBV18 to TRBJ1-4; possible D gene TRBD1, 5 bases. The CDR3 runs 15 residues. Trimming took 2 bases from V and 0 from J, leaving 7 bases between them. The germline V gene has CDR1 KGHSH and CDR2 LQKENI.

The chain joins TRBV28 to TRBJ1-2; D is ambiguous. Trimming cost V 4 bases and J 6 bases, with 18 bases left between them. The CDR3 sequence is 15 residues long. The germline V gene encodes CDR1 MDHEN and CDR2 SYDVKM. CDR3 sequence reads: CASSSSGGPGDGYTF. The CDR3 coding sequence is TGTGCCAGCAGTTCAAGCGGCGGGCCGGGTGATGGCTACACCTTC.

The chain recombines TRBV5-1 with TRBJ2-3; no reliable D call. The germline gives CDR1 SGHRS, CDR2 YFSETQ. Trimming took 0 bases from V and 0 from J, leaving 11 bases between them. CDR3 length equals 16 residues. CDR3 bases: TGCGCCAGCAGCTTGGTACAAGATCCTAGCACAGATACGCAGTATTTT. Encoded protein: CASSLVQDPSTDTQYF.

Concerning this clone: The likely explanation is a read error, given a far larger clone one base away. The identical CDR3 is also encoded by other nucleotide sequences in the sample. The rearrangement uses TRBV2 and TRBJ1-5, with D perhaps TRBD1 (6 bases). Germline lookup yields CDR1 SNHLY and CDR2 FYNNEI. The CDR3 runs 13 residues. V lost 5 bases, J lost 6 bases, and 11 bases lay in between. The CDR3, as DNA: TGTGCCAGCAGTCGGGACACAGGTCAGCCCCAGCATTTT. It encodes CASSRDTGQPQHF.